This T cell receptor beta chain derives from a study of cytotoxic CD8 clonotypes in ibrutinib-treated CLL. Overall study context: Of the patients, 11 were relapsed/refractory, some 15 treatment-naive and 17 to 18 IGHV unmutated. Median treatment time before response sampling was over 9 months, range 6 to 36.

In this sample, this clone turned up a few times. Its antigen is undetermined. Germline CDR1 is MNHEY and CDR2 is SMNVEV (reference sequence). The V end lost 0 bases, the J end lost 3 bases, and 9 bases lay between the germline ends. The CDR3 is 15 amino acids. Assay: immunoSEQ multiplex PCR; the TCRdb copy retains only in-frame clones and omits some. This sample has some 200,000 clones; 79% occur once, and the top ten carry approximately 10%. Notes on the study in general: Samples from sustained-remission and progressing patients were taken at different times. Clonality climbed at ibrutinib response, then dropped toward baseline at progression.

The material was PBMCs, obtained after 12 months of ibrutinib treatment. The V and J genes are TRBV27 and TRBJ1-3, with D tentatively TRBD1 (5 bases). This receptor was obtained from a human donor with chronic lymphocytic leukemia. In DNA, the CDR3 is TGTGCCAGCAGTTTATCTGTTGGGGGTGGAAACACCATATATTTT. It is translated as CASSLSVGGGNTIYF.